These 6 T cell receptor beta chains were all obtained from the same sample, sequenced in a study of T cells in Graves' hyperthyroidism and ophthalmopathy. Amplified TCR beta CDR3 regions came from RNA transcripts. A first-round RT-PCR of the TCR CDR3 used the HTBI primer set. TCRdb ran MiXCR on the multiplex PCR reads and lists one entry per CDR3 protein. Seen here are 500,000 to 650,000 distinct CDR3 sequences, approximately 48% observed once, and the top ten hold about 40%. Sequencing input: peripheral blood or thyroid tissue (not recorded which). These receptors all stem from an adult woman with Graves' disease, either hyperthyroidism or ophthalmopathy (not recorded which).

The chain combines TRBV12-3 or TRBV12-4 with TRBJ2-5; no clear D. The CDR3 consists of 14 residues. Deletions cut 6 bases from V and 5 bases from J, with 16 bases between. CDR3 sequence reads: CASSQDVFYETQYF. The CDR3 nucleotides are TGTGCCAGCAGCCAAGACGTCTTTTATGAGACCCAGTACTTC.

This chain links TRBV3-1 with TRBJ2-4, with D possibly matching TRBD1 (6 bases). V shed 5 bases and J shed 6 bases, with 11 bases lying between them. The CDR3 spans 13 residues. Germline V gene sequence: CDR1 LGHDT, CDR2 YNNKEL (reference sequence). The CDR3 reads CASSEGGVNIQYF. CDR3 bases: TGTGCCAGCAGCGAAGGGGGAGTAAACATTCAGTACTTC.

The chain employs TRBV30 and TRBJ1-2; D is unresolved. Germline-derived CDR1 and CDR2 are GTSNPN and SVGIG (reference sequence). Trimming cost V 7 bases and J 0 bases, with 9 bases left between them. The CDR3 is 12 amino acids. CDR3: CASHGTNYGYTF. The CDR3 DNA sequence: TGTGCCTCCCATGGTACTAACTATGGCTACACCTTC.

In this sample, this clonotype turned up a few times. This chain connects TRBV15 to TRBJ2-7, with D possibly TRBD1 on 5 matching bases. Deletions cut 1 base from V and 0 bases from J, with 10 bases between. The CDR3 totals 15 residues. The germline CDR1 and CDR2 sequences are LNHNV and YYDKDF (reference sequence). The CDR3 nucleotides read TGTGCCACCAGCAGAGGACAGATACTCTCCTACGAGCAGTACTTC. Translated, it gives CATSRGQILSYEQYF.

Written as DNA, the CDR3 is TGTGCCAGCAGCTTAGCAAGGTTCGACGAGCAGTACTTC. It yields the protein CASSLARFDEQYF. The chain has TRBV7-2 and TRBJ2-7; D is unclear. V shed 0 bases and J shed 5 bases, with 8 bases lying between them. Germline V CDR1 and CDR2: SGHTA, FQGNSA. The CDR3 sequence is 13 residues long.

The sample holds many counts of this clonotype. J is TRBJ1-2 and V is TRBV6-2 or TRBV6-3, with a weak D call TRBD1 (6 bases). Deletions cut 5 bases from V and 8 bases from J, with 15 bases between. The length of the CDR3 is 13 residues. Looked up from germline, CDR1 is MNHEY and CDR2 is SVGEGT. In nucleotides, the CDR3 is TGTGCCAGCAGTGGGACACGGACGGAGGGCTACACCTTC. It yields the protein CASSGTRTEGYTF.